This entry concerns a single T cell receptor beta chain. Its antigen remains unidentified. These data come from a study of T cells in Graves' hyperthyroidism and ophthalmopathy. Study-level information: The blood sample was taken at first diagnosis, before treatment began.

The source of the PBMCs was more than 9.5 ml of fresh peripheral blood. RNA transcripts served as the template for amplifying TCR beta CDR3 regions. The TCR CDR3 first-round RT-PCR relied on the HTBI primer set. MiXCR was run by TCRdb on the multiplex PCR reads, yielding one entry per CDR3 protein. The table lists approximately 590,000 distinct CDR3 sequences, about a sixth of them singletons. The CDR3 consists of 14 residues. The V gene end was trimmed by 1 base and the J gene end by 10 bases; junction bases not matched to a gene: 8. Looked up from germline, CDR1 is DFQATT and CDR2 is SNEGSKA (reference sequence). Study-wide points: Blood also held most thyroid clonotypes expanded beyond 0.001.

Sequenced: blood. This clonotype was sampled from a woman aged 25 to 39 with Graves' hyperthyroidism. The chain links TRBV20-1 to TRBJ2-1; 9 positions match TRBD2. CDR3 sequence: CSARVASGTAEQFF. The CDR3 coding sequence is TGCAGTGCTAGAGTTGCTAGCGGGACTGCCGAGCAGTTCTTC.